Presented here are 5 T cell receptor beta chains from one specimen sequenced in a study of tumor-infiltrating lymphocytes in primary liver carcinoma. Total RNA (around 500 ng) served as template for TCR beta cDNA synthesis primed by a constant-region primer. Slightly modified ARM-PCR with three nested multiplex PCR rounds yielded TCR beta libraries. Primers for the first two PCR rounds were TRBV1-TRBV30 forward primers and a C-beta reverse primer (around 11 cycles per round). TCRdb re-called the multiplex PCR reads through MiXCR, storing one row per CDR3 protein. This sample has roughly 30,000 distinct CDR3 sequences, with roughly four fifths found just once. Scientists recovered RNA and DNA together from around 18-30 mg of unsorted bulk tissue. Sample: liver tumor tissue from sampling region 5. As for subset: tumor region T5, tumor centre. These receptors all come from a man in his forties or fifties with primary liver carcinoma and hepatitis B virus infection.

This clonotype was recorded at least ten times. This sequence joins TRBV4-1 and TRBJ2-7; the D gene is possibly TRBD1 (6 bases). The CDR3 contains 14 residues. Trimming removed 4 bases at V and 2 bases at J, with 12 bases between. Germline loops: CDR1 MGHRA, CDR2 YSYEKL. The CDR3 sequence is CASSRRTDPYEQYF. In DNA, the CDR3 is TGCGCCAGCAGCCGACGGACAGACCCCTACGAGCAGTACTTC.

About this clonotype: The junction shows a germline mismatch at one end, possibly a read error. The rearrangement uses TRBV6-2 or TRBV6-3 and TRBJ1-1; 10 bases match TRBD1. From germline, CDR1 is MNHEY and CDR2 SVGEGT. The CDR3 has 14 residues. In DNA form, the CDR3 reads TGTGCCAGCAGGGGACAGGGGAGATGGATTGAACCTTTCTTT. It encodes CASRGQGRWIEPFF.

Note on this clonotype: Given the absence of the conserved phenylalanine or tryptophan at the CDR3 end, a read error is likely. The chain carries TRBV4-2 and TRBJ2-3; D may be TRBD2 (5 bases). Per germline, CDR1 LGHNA and CDR2 YNFKEQ. Trimming cost V 1 base and J 4 bases, with 21 bases left between them. The CDR3 runs to 18 residues. CDR3 residues: CASSQVALLAGAPDTQYL. CDR3 DNA: TGTGCCAGCAGCCAAGTGGCGCTTCTAGCAGGAGCGCCAGATACGCAGTATCTT.

This clonotype was seen only a few times. The gene calls are TRBV4-2 and TRBJ2-1; a possible D gene is TRBD1 (5 bases). This CDR3 is 14 amino acids long. CDR1 is LGHNA, CDR2 YNFKEQ, per germline. V shed 4 bases and J shed 12 bases, with 19 bases lying between them. CDR3 bases: TGTGCCAGCAGCCTAGGGCTCAGCGACAGTGGGCAGTTCTTC. Its protein product is CASSLGLSDSGQFF.

Turning to this clonotype: The germline gene is not matched at one end of the junction; a read error may be the cause. The V gene is TRBV30, the J gene TRBJ2-7, with D possibly called TRBD1 or TRBD2 (5 bases each). The CDR3 spans 14 residues. CDR1 GTSNPN and CDR2 SVGIG come from the germline V gene (reference sequence). The CDR3 DNA reads TGTCCCTGGAGTTGCTCCGGGACGATCTACGAGCAGTACTTC. Translating it yields CPWSCSGTIYEQYF.